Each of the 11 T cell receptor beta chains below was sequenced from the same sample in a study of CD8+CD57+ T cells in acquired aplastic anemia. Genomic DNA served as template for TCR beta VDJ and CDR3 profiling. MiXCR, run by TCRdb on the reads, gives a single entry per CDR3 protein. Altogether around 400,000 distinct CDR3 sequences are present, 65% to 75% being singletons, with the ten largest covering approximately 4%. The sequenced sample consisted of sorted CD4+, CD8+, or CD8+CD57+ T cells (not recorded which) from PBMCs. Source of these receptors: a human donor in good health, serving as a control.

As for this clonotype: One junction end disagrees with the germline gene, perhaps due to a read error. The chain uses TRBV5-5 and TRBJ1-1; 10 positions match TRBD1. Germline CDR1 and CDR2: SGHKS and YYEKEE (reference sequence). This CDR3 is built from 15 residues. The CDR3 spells CAGSWTGGIGTEAFF. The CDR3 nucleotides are TGTGCCGGCAGTTGGACAGGGGGTATAGGTACTGAAGCTTTCTTT.

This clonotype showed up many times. This chain's CDR3 is CASSDYLGAGTQYF. The CDR3 nucleotides are TGTGCCAGCAGTGACTACCTCGGGGCGGGGACGCAGTATTTT. The V and J genes are TRBV6-4 and TRBJ2-3; perhaps TRBD2 as D (6 bases). V lost 1 base to trimming and J lost 9 bases, with 14 bases between them. The CDR3 runs 14 residues. The germline CDR1 and CDR2 sequences are MRHNA and SNTAGT.

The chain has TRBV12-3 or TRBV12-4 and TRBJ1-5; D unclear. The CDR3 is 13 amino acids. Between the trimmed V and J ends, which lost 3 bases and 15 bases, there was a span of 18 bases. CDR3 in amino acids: CASSFEQLRPRHF. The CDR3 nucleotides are TGTGCCAGCAGTTTTGAGCAGTTGCGGCCTCGGCATTTT.

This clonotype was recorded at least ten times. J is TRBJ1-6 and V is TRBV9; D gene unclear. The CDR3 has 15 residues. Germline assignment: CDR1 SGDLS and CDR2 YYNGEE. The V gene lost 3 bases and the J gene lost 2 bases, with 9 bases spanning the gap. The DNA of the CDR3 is TGTGCCAGCAGCGATAGCGCCGCCTATAATTCACCCCTCCACTTT. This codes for CASSDSAAYNSPLHF.

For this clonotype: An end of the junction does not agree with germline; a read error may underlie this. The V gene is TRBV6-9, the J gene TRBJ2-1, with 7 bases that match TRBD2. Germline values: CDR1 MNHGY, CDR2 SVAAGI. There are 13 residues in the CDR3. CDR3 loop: CASSGGSYNEQSF. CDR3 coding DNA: TGTGCCAGCAGCGGGGGGAGTTACAATGAGCAGTCCTTC.

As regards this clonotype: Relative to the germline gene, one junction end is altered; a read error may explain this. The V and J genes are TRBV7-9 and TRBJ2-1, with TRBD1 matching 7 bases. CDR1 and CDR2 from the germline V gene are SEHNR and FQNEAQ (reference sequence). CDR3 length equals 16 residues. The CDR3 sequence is CASSLGTAAPYNEQFF. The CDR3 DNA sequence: TGCGCCAGCAGCTTGGGGACAGCCGCCCCCTACAATGAGCAGTTCTTC.

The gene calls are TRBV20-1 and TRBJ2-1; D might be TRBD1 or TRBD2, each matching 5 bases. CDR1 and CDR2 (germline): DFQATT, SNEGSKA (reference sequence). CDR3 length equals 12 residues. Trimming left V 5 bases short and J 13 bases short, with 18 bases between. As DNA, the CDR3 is TGCAGTGCTGTTGCCGGGGCCAACGTCCAGTTCTTC. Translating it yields CSAVAGANVQFF.

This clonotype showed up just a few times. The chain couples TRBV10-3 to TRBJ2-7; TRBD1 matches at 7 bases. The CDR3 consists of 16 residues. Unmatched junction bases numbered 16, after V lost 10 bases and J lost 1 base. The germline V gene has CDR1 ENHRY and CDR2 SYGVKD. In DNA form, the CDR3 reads TGTGCCAGCAGGGCTTACAGGGGCAGGGGATCCTACGAGCAGTACTTC. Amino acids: CASRAYRGRGSYEQYF.

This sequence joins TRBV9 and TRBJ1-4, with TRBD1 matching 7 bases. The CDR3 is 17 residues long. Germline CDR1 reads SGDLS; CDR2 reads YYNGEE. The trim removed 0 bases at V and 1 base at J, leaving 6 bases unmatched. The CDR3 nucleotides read TGTGCCAGCAGCGTAGGCCAGGGGGGTGGAACTAATGAAAAACTGTTTTTT. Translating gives CASSVGQGGGTNEKLFF.

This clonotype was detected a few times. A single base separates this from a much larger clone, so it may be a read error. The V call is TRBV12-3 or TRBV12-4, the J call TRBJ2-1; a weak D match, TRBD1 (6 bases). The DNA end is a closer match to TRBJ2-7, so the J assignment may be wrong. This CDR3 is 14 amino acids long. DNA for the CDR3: TGTGCCAGCAGTTTAGTAGGCAGGGACAATGAGCAGTACTTC. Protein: CASSLVGRDNEQYF.

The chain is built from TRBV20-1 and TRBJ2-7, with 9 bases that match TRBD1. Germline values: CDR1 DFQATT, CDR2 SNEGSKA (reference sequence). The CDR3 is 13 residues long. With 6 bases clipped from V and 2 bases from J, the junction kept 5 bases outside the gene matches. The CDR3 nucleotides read TGCAGTGCGATGACAGGGGGGCCCTACGAGCAGTACTTC. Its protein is CSAMTGGPYEQYF.